One and the same sample provided the 16 T cell receptor beta chains below, sequenced in a study of T cell repertoires in cytomegalovirus infection. TCRdb reanalysed the reads using MiXCR and keeps one entry per CDR3 protein. The repertoire holds almost 500,000 distinct CDR3 sequences, with around 10% as singletons. Material: PBMCs. The receptor source for this set is a human donor in good health (CMV status not recorded). Some clones in this sample may be carry-over from other donors' samples.

Note on this clonotype: The junction shows a germline mismatch at one end, possibly a read error. V usage is TRBV28 and J usage is TRBJ2-5; 8 nucleotides align to TRBD2. This CDR3 has 14 residues. Germline assignment: CDR1 MDHEN and CDR2 SYDVKM. CDR3 amino acids: CASSLISGGETRYF. CDR3 sequence (DNA): TGTGCCAGCAGTTTAATTTCCGGGGGGGAGACCCGGTACTTC.

This clonotype was counted at least ten times. The chain employs TRBV6-1 and TRBJ2-5; D not certain. Germline-derived CDR1 and CDR2 are MNHNS and SASEGT. Trimming left V 6 bases short and J 0 bases short, with 14 bases between. The CDR3 consists of 15 residues. The CDR3 region has the DNA TGTGCCAGCAGCCCCGGTTGGGGTTACCAAGAGACCCAGTACTTC. Translating it yields CASSPGWGYQETQYF.

This clonotype was detected ten times or more. The V gene is TRBV28, the J gene TRBJ2-7; D remains unclear. Per germline, CDR1 MDHEN and CDR2 SYDVKM. The CDR3 is 13 residues long. V was pared by 6 bases and J by 1 base, with 10 bases between. DNA for the CDR3: TGTGCCAGCAGGGACGGTGGTTCCTACGAGCAGTACTTC. Protein: CASRDGGSYEQYF.

This clonotype occurred many times. This sequence joins TRBV19 and TRBJ2-5, with 8 bases fitting TRBD2. The CDR3 is 15 residues long. V lost 4 bases, J lost 7 bases, and 11 bases stayed unmatched. Looked up from germline, CDR1 is LNHDA and CDR2 is SQIVND (reference sequence). CDR3 DNA: TGTGCCAGTAGTACGGATAGCGGGACAAGTGGGACCCAGTACTTC. The encoded protein is CASSTDSGTSGTQYF.

This clonotype was counted ten times or more. The gene calls are TRBV20-1 and TRBJ2-7, with D perhaps matching TRBD1 (5 bases). The CDR3 contains 12 residues. In germline, CDR1 is DFQATT, CDR2 SNEGSKA (reference sequence). V lost 5 bases and J 2 bases, leaving 10 bases between the germline ends. CDR3 bases: TGCAGTGCTCTGGCGACAGCCTACGAGCAGTACTTC. Translating gives CSALATAYEQYF.

This clonotype was seen many times. V gene TRBV20-1 combines with J gene TRBJ2-3; 13 nucleotides align to TRBD2. The CDR3 loop spans 15 amino acids. Germline CDR1 and CDR2: DFQATT and SNEGSKA (reference sequence). V shed 5 bases and J 2 bases; nucleotides not matched to a gene: 4. CDR3 bases: TGCAGTGCTCGACTAGCGGGAGGCTTCACAGATACGCAGTATTTT. Translating gives CSARLAGGFTDTQYF.

This clonotype was recorded at least ten times. V is TRBV14 and J is TRBJ2-1, with a tentative D call TRBD2 (5 bases). This CDR3 has 14 amino acids. Germline CDR1 SGHDN, CDR2 FVKESK. V was shortened by 4 bases and J by 5 bases, with 12 bases between the two germline ends. The DNA for the CDR3 is TGTGCCAGCAGCCCGGCGGGCCTCGACAATGAGCAGTTCTTC. Residues: CASSPAGLDNEQFF. The full variable domain, in which reference TRBV14 and TRBJ2-1 provide the parts outside the CDR3, is EAGVTQFPSHSVIEKGQTVTLRCDPISGHDNLYWYRRVMGKEIKFLLHFVKESKQDESGMPNNRFLAERTGGTYSTLKVQPAELEDSGVYFCASSPAGLDNEQFFGPGTRLTVL.

This clonotype was seen repeatedly, ten times or more. The rearrangement links TRBV5-5 to TRBJ1-4, with unresolved D. V was trimmed by 1 base and J by 4 bases, leaving 8 bases between them. This CDR3 has 14 residues. In germline, CDR1 is SGHKS, CDR2 YYEKEE (reference sequence). This CDR3 reads CASSLRQSNEKLFF. CDR3 DNA sequence: TGTGCCAGCAGCTTGAGGCAGAGTAATGAAAAACTGTTTTTT.

This clonotype was counted ten times or more. V usage is TRBV28 and J usage is TRBJ2-5, with TRBD1 as a possible D gene (5 bases). Trimming stripped 5 bases from V and 2 bases from J, with 9 bases between. This CDR3 region has 13 residues. Germline CDR1 and CDR2: MDHEN and SYDVKM. The CDR3 sequence is CASSETGQETQYF. The CDR3 DNA reads TGTGCCAGCAGTGAAACAGGACAAGAGACCCAGTACTTC. Full variable domain (missing parts from reference TRBV28 and TRBJ2-5): DVKVTQSSRYLVKRTGEKVFLECVQDMDHENMFWYRQDPGLGLRLIYFSYDVKMKEKGDIPEGYSVSREKKERFSLILESASTNQTSMYLCASSETGQETQYFGPGTRLLVL.

This clonotype was seen at least ten times. This rearrangement joins TRBV7-2 to TRBJ2-1; D is uncertain. Germline CDR1 reads SGHTA; CDR2 reads FQGNSA. Deletions cut 4 bases from V and 10 bases from J, with 8 bases between. The CDR3 is made up of 11 amino acids. This CDR3 is CASSSATEQFF. The CDR3 nucleotides read TGTGCCAGCAGCTCCGCGACGGAGCAGTTCTTC.

This clonotype was detected ten times or more. The chain couples TRBV7-9 to TRBJ2-1; weak D call: TRBD2 (5 bases). The germline gives CDR1 SEHNR, CDR2 FQNEAQ (reference sequence). V dropped 8 bases and J dropped 9 bases, with 17 bases sitting between them. CDR3 length equals 13 residues. CDR3 in DNA: TGTGCCAGCCCCCTTAGCGAGAGTCCTGAGCAGTTCTTC. Protein sequence: CASPLSESPEQFF.

The chain couples TRBV9 to TRBJ2-7; D is perhaps TRBD1 (6 bases). V shed 3 bases and J shed 1 base, with 17 bases lying between them. The germline CDR1 and CDR2 sequences are SGDLS and YYNGEE. The CDR3 is 16 amino acids. CDR3 nucleotides: TGTGCCAGCAGCGCCCAGCCGGGACATGGTTCCTACGAGCAGTACTTC. As protein: CASSAQPGHGSYEQYF.

The genes are TRBV20-1 and TRBJ1-1; 7 bases are shared with TRBD1. Germline CDR1 DFQATT, CDR2 SNEGSKA (reference sequence). This CDR3 is 13 amino acids long. The trim removed 6 bases at V and 5 bases at J, leaving 9 bases unmatched. DNA of the CDR3: TGCAGTGCACTAGAGGGGGCGCGAACTGAAGCTTTCTTT. Its translation is CSALEGARTEAFF.

The chain couples TRBV2 to TRBJ1-2; no clear D gene. The V gene lost 1 base and the J gene lost 1 base, with 7 bases spanning the gap. The CDR3 has 14 amino acids. CDR1 and CDR2 (germline): SNHLY, FYNNEI. CDR3 bases: TGTGCCAGCAGTGAAGGAGGGCTTAACTATGGCTACACCTTC. It encodes CASSEGGLNYGYTF. The entire variable domain, with the rest obtained from reference TRBV2 and TRBJ1-2, is as follows: EPEVTQTPSHQVTQMGQEVILRCVPISNHLYFYWYRQILGQKVEFLVSFYNNEISEKSEIFDDQFSVERPDGSNFTLKIRSTKLEDSAMYFCASSEGGLNYGYTFGSGTRLTVV.

Ten or more counts support this clonotype. The chain couples TRBV28 to TRBJ2-7, with 9 bases aligning to TRBD2. The CDR3 extends over 15 amino acids. The germline V gene encodes CDR1 MDHEN and CDR2 SYDVKM. V shed 5 bases, J shed 7 bases, and the junction held 12 bases outside the gene matches. CDR3 nucleotides: TGTGCCAGCAGTCCACGGGAGCGGGGGGCCCGGGAGCAGTACTTC. Translating it yields CASSPRERGAREQYF. The variable domain in full, with the rest retrieved from reference TRBV28 and TRBJ2-7, is DVKVTQSSRYLVKRTGEKVFLECVQDMDHENMFWYRQDPGLGLRLIYFSYDVKMKEKGDIPEGYSVSREKKERFSLILESASTNQTSMYLCASSPRERGAREQYFGPGTRLTVT.

This clonotype was counted ten times or more. The V call is TRBV28, the J call TRBJ2-3; a possible D gene is TRBD1 (5 bases). Germline CDR1 MDHEN, CDR2 SYDVKM. V was pared by 2 bases and J by 2 bases, with 11 bases between. The CDR3 totals 15 residues. The DNA of the CDR3 is TGTGCCAGCAGTTTAAAAGACAGAATCACAGATACGCAGTATTTT. Amino acid sequence: CASSLKDRITDTQYF.